A selection of T cell receptor beta chains follows, all from one sample in a study of blood T cell repertoires in COVID-19. Assay: immunoSEQ multiplex PCR; the TCRdb copy retains only in-frame clones and omits some. The sample has 250,000 to 350,000 clones; 80% to 90% are singletons. The sequenced material came from peripheral blood. The source of these receptors is a young woman with active or convalescent COVID-19. The CDR3 runs from the conserved cysteine through the conserved F or W. The D gene is left open where the match is weak. Clone sizes are given selectively: once, few, many, or a class where the clone is expanded.

cdr3_nt,cdr3_aa,clone_size,v_call,d_call,j_call
TGTGCCAGCAGTCCGACAGGGGGCAATCAGCCCCAGCATTTT,CASSPTGGNQPQHF,NA,TRBV6-5,TRBD1,TRBJ1-5
TGTGCCAGCAGTGAAATCGCCGGGACAGGGGGCAAATCCTATAATTCACCCCTCCACTTT,CASSEIAGTGGKSYNSPLHF,NA,TRBV6-1,TRBD1,TRBJ1-6
TGTGCCAGCAGTTTCAGACAGGGGAAAGATACGCAGTATTTT,CASSFRQGKDTQYF,NA,TRBV3-1/TRBV3-2,TRBD1,TRBJ2-3
TGTGCCAGCCACCCGGGGGAGAATCGCACTGAAGCTTTCTTT,CASHPGENRTEAFF,NA,TRBV21-1,NA,TRBJ1-1
TGTGCCAGCATGCACAGGGTGAACACTGAAGCTTTCTTT,CASMHRVNTEAFF,NA,TRBV2,NA,TRBJ1-1
TGTGCCAGCAGCTTAGTTCTGAATTCACCCCTCCACTTT,CASSLVLNSPLHF,NA,TRBV7-2,NA,TRBJ1-6
TGTGCCAGCAGCCAATTGGCGGCGGATACGCAGTATTTT,CASSQLAADTQYF,few,TRBV7-3,NA,TRBJ2-3
TGTGCCAGCACATACGACGCCGGACAGGGAGGAGAACACTATGGCTACACCTTC,CASTYDAGQGGEHYGYTF,NA,TRBV5-6,TRBD1,TRBJ1-2
TGTGCCAGCAGCTTGGAGGGGATTGGGAACTACGAGCAGTACTTC,CASSLEGIGNYEQYF,NA,TRBV5-5,NA,TRBJ2-7
TGCGCCAGCAGCGGATCAGGGGACTATGGCTACACCTTC,CASSGSGDYGYTF,NA,TRBV5-1,NA,TRBJ1-2
TGTGCCAGCACTCTAGCGGGGACGGATACGCAGTATTTT,CASTLAGTDTQYF,NA,TRBV6-5,TRBD2,TRBJ2-3
TGTGCCAGCAGTGTATTTTCCGGGACAGGGGGTGGAAACACCATATATTTT,CASSVFSGTGGGNTIYF,NA,TRBV6-1,TRBD1,TRBJ1-3
TGTGCCAGCACCCCCTCCACTGAAGCTTTCTTT,CASTPSTEAFF,few,TRBV12-3/TRBV12-4,NA,TRBJ1-1
TGTGCCAGTAGTCGGACAGGGCAAAACAATCAGCCCCAGCATTTT,CASSRTGQNNQPQHF,NA,TRBV19,TRBD1,TRBJ1-5
TGCAGCGTTGTCTTACAGGGGAAGGACTATGGCTACACCTTC,CSVVLQGKDYGYTF,NA,TRBV29-1,TRBD1,TRBJ1-2